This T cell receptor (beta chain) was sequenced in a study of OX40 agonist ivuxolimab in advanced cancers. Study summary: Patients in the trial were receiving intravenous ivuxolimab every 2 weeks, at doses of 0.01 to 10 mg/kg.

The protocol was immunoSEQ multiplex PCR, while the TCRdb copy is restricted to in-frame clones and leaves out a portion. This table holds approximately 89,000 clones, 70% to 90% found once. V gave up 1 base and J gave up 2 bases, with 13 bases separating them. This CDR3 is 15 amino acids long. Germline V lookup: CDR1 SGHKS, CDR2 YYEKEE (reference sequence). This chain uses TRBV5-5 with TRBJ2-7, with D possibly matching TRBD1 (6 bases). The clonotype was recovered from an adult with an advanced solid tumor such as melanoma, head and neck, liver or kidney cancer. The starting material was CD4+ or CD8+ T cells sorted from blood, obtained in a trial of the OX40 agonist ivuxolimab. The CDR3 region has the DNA TGTGCCAGCAGCTTGTGGGCTACAGGGACCTACGAGCAGTACTTC. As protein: CASSLWATGTYEQYF.